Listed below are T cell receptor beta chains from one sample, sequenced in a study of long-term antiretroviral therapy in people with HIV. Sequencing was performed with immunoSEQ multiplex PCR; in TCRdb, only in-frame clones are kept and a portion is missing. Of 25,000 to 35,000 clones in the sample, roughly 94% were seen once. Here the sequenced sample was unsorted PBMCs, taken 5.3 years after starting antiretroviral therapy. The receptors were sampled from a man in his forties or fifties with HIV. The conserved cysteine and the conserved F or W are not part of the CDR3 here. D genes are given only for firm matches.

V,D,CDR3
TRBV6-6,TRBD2,ASRRTSGVYEQF
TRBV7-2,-,ASSLIPGAGNQPQH
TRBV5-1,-,ASSLVAIRAGELF
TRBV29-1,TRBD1,SVEGQGAEKLF
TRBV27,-,ASSLIGQGNEQY
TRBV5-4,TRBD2,AWLLAGGQFPTDTQY
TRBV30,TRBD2,AWSRLAGDGELF
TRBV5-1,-,ASSLARGSYNEQF
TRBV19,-,ASRQDNLREAF
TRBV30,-,AWSGPRMTGSAF
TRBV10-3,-,AISSTGSTDTQY
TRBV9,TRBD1,ASSTSSGTGGPDTQY
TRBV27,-,ASSSHLTSSYNEQF
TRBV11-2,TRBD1,ASSFPGQGCQPQH
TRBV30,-,ASGQVYNEQF
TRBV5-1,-,ASSWGDISMNTEAF
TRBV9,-,ASSVGVGLWEKLF
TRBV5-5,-,ASSLAPGLNTEAF
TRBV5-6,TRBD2,ASSLSRTRADTQY
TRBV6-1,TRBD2,ASSEALLAGGTDTQY
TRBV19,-,ASSTQGNYGYT
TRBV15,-,ATSRDVGEQY
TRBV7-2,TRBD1,ASSLEGAGGSPLH
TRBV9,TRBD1,ASSTGQGGNEKLF
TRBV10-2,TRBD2,ASLAGGITDTQY
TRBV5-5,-,ASSLAGGGEY
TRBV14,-,ASSQELQGTEAF
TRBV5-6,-,ASSLGRTRYEQY
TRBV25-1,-,ASSSPRGDRIGSYEQY
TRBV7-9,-,ARGVGTEAF
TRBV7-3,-,ASSPQGSGEAF
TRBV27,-,ASSEAGVDTQY
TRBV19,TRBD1,ASSIRQGNQPQH
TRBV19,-,ASSIDLQRNEQF
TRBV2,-,ASRRVDYSYEQY
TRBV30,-,AWNVGGYEQY
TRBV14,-,ASSQVGGYEQY
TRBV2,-,ASSDGFSNQPQH
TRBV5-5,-,ASSLAGGSSYEQY
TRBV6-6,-,ASRKRQGTDTQY
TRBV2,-,ASSEGGGLKYGYT
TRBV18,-,ASSPLAAGVDYGYT
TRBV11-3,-,ASSPDLDYEQY
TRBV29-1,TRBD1,SVEGDRGSIHEQY
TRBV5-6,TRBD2,ASSLGLLAGGLYEQY